What follows are 8 T cell receptor beta chains derived from one specimen sequenced in a study of lymphopenia after photon versus proton radiotherapy. TCRdb's copy holds only in-frame clones and misses some; the assay was immunoSEQ multiplex PCR. Seen here are tens of thousands of clones, roughly 87% observed once, and the top ten hold 6.6%. Sequencing was performed on peripheral blood, taken from a patient treated with proton-based radiotherapy. These receptors were taken from a woman in her seventies with pancreatic cancer. Some clones in this sample may be carry-over from other donors' samples.

V is TRBV5-1 and J is TRBJ2-2; D gene uncertain. The CDR3 has 15 amino acids. CDR1 and CDR2 from the germline V gene are SGHRS and YFSETQ. Trimming stripped 0 bases from V and 1 base from J, with 7 bases between. In DNA form, the CDR3 reads TGCGCCAGCAGCTTGGCGGCGGTGAACACCGGGGAGCTGTTTTTT. Translated: CASSLAAVNTGELFF.

This chain links TRBV28 with TRBJ2-7, with D tentatively TRBD1 (5 bases). CDR3 size: 13 residues. Per germline, CDR1 MDHEN and CDR2 SYDVKM. The V gene lost 3 bases and the J gene lost 3 bases, with 9 bases spanning the gap. The CDR3 nucleotides are TGTGCCAGCAGTTTCCGACAGAACTACGAGCAGTACTTC. Its translation is CASSFRQNYEQYF. The full variable domain, with the rest looked up from reference TRBV28 and TRBJ2-7, is DVKVTQSSRYLVKRTGEKVFLECVQDMDHENMFWYRQDPGLGLRLIYFSYDVKMKEKGDIPEGYSVSREKKERFSLILESASTNQTSMYLCASSFRQNYEQYFGPGTRLTVT.

This chain uses TRBV7-2 with TRBJ2-7, with D possibly called TRBD1 or TRBD2 (5 bases each). Trimming removed 1 base from V and 1 base from J, with 17 bases in between. This CDR3 comprises 17 residues. CDR1 is SGHTA, CDR2 FQGNSA, per germline. CDR3 amino acids: CASSLVGIGQGSYEQYF. CDR3 nucleotide sequence: TGTGCCAGCAGCTTAGTCGGGATTGGTCAGGGTTCCTACGAGCAGTACTTC.

The gene calls are TRBV5-4 and TRBJ1-1, with D possibly matching TRBD1 (5 bases). V shed 3 bases and J shed 0 bases, with 12 bases lying between them. Germline V gene lookup returns CDR1 SGHNT and CDR2 YYREEE (reference sequence). The CDR3 sequence is 15 residues long. CDR3 nucleotide sequence: TGTGCCAGCAGCTCCTCAGGGATACTGAACACTGAAGCTTTCTTT. Protein product: CASSSSGILNTEAFF.

This rearrangement joins TRBV5-1 to TRBJ2-3, with 10 nucleotides matching TRBD1. The germline CDR1 and CDR2 sequences are SGHRS and YFSETQ. The CDR3 loop spans 15 amino acids. J gave up 7 bases and V 0 bases, and 5 bases lay outside the gene matches. This CDR3 reads CASSLVRDRGNTQYF. Written as DNA, the CDR3 is TGCGCCAGCAGCTTGGTCCGGGACAGGGGAAATACGCAGTATTTT.

The J gene is TRBJ1-6, the V gene TRBV4-1; D unclear. Trimming removed 0 bases at V and 7 bases at J, with 7 bases between. The CDR3 loop spans 14 amino acids. The germline V gene encodes CDR1 MGHRA and CDR2 YSYEKL. The CDR3, as DNA: TGCGCCAGCAGCCAAGACGGCGGAAATTCACCCCTCCACTTT. As protein: CASSQDGGNSPLHF.

The V call is TRBV6-1, the J call TRBJ2-1; D gene uncertain. Germline loops: CDR1 MNHNS, CDR2 SASEGT. V was cut by 8 bases and J by 1 base, with 9 bases left in between. CDR3 length: 13 amino acids. CDR3 DNA: TGTGCCAGCCGACCGCCTTCCTACAATGAGCAGTTCTTC. Encoded protein: CASRPPSYNEQFF.

This clone was seen once. The chain employs TRBV28 and TRBJ2-1; 7 nucleotides line up with TRBD2. The CDR3 runs 14 residues. The germline gives CDR1 MDHEN, CDR2 SYDVKM. V was pared by 10 bases and J by 0 bases, with 6 bases of the junction left unmatched. CDR3 sequence (DNA): TGTGCCACTGAGATAGCGGGCTCCTACAATGAGCAGTTCTTC. It codes for CATEIAGSYNEQFF.